This T cell receptor (beta chain) was identified during a study of technical replicates of blood from several donors. The table came from immunoSEQ multiplex PCR; TCRdb's copy has only in-frame clones and leaves some out. Counted here are tens of thousands of clones, approximately 92% occurring once; the ten biggest clones make up 0.4% to 0.5%. CDR1 and CDR2 (germline): GTSNPN, SVGIG (reference sequence). The CDR3 is 12 amino acids. Trimming cost V 2 bases and J 3 bases, with 8 bases left between them. This clone was counted a single time. Sequenced input: T cells isolated from PBMCs. This sequence joins TRBV30 and TRBJ2-7; D is ambiguous. The clonotype originates from a human donor in good health. The CDR3 region is CAWSRSGYEQYF. The CDR3 DNA sequence: TGTGCCTGGAGTAGGTCAGGCTACGAGCAGTACTTC.